Below, one TCR beta chain is given with its context. The sample comes from a study of blood T cell repertoires in COVID-19. Across the whole study: Sites across the United States, Italy and Spain contributed samples from acute and convalescent COVID-19. T cells, B-cell-depleted T cells, or PBMCs supplied cDNA or gDNA.

The V and J ends lost 3 bases and 4 bases respectively, with 12 bases between them. Germline values: CDR1 MNHNS, CDR2 SASEGT. This CDR3 region has 14 residues. Source study methods: For nucleated cells, counts were estimated from reference gene primer amplification. The method was immunoSEQ multiplex PCR; TCRdb's version includes in-frame clones alone and lacks a portion of them. V and J calls and clone size are copied from that table; D and trimming were computed from the DNA. The table has 250,000 to 300,000 clones, 65% to 90% seen once. The chain has TRBV6-1 and TRBJ1-2; a possible D gene is TRBD1 (5 bases). The origin of this receptor is a man aged 30 to 39 with active or convalescent COVID-19. The specimen was peripheral blood. CDR3 sequence reads: CASSEVRDSYGYTF. The CDR3 nucleotides are TGTGCCAGCAGTGAGGTCCGAGACAGCTATGGCTACACCTTC.